This passage covers 22 T cell receptor beta chains from one sample sequenced in a study of chemoradiotherapy in HPV16-positive cancers (dated by TCRdb to between 2021 and 2024). The library was generated by the immunoSEQ multiplex PCR assay. This immuneACCESS table, as held by TCRdb, lists in-frame sequences with V and J called but not all clones. Of the missing ones, under half trace to an unresolved V gene in checked studies; the others have no known cause. The sample records some 9,300 clones, under 80% of which are singletons. The ten largest clones take up approximately 14% of the sample. Sample collection occurred from a patient who underwent chemoradiotherapy. Receptors were obtained from a human donor with HPV-associated anogenital cancer.

The chain recombines TRBV6-6 with TRBJ2-5, with 9 bases that match TRBD1. After removal of 10 bases from V and 4 bases from J, the junction contained 10 bases not matched to a gene. The length of the CDR3 is 14 residues. The germline V gene has CDR1 MNHNY and CDR2 SVGAGI (reference sequence). The CDR3 region has the DNA TGTGCCACCGACAGGGGGTCTAGGAGAGAGACCCAGTACTTC. It codes for CATDRGSRRETQYF.

V usage is TRBV7-2 and J usage is TRBJ2-3; TRBD2 agrees at 10 bases. The CDR3 loop spans 16 amino acids. Germline V gene sequence: CDR1 SGHTA, CDR2 FQGNSA. With V trimmed by 0 bases and J by 3 bases, 3 bases remained unmatched. CDR3 in DNA: TGTGCCAGCAGCTTAGCGAGCGGGGGGGCAACAGATACGCAGTATTTT. This codes for CASSLASGGATDTQYF.

This chain connects TRBV20-1 to TRBJ1-2; no clear D. This CDR3 is 11 amino acids long. Trimming stripped 6 bases from V and 12 bases from J, with 17 bases between. Germline V gives CDR1 DFQATT, CDR2 SNEGSKA (reference sequence). In DNA, the CDR3 is TGCAGTGCCCCGACCGCCAGGATCCACACCTTC. This encodes CSAPTARIHTF.

A single count supports this clone. The rearrangement joins TRBV10-3 to TRBJ2-2; D might be TRBD2 (6 bases). This CDR3 region has 17 residues. Trimming took off 8 bases at V and 2 bases at J, with 21 bases between the two ends. CDR1 is ENHRY, CDR2 SYGVKD, per germline. For the CDR3, the DNA is TGTGCCATCGCCGGGAGTCGACGGACCTCTAACACCGGGGAGCTGTTTTTT. Its translation: CAIAGSRRTSNTGELFF.

This clone appeared once. V gene TRBV20-1 combines with J gene TRBJ1-1; the D is unclear. With 5 bases removed from V and 10 bases from J, the gap between germline ends came to 14 bases. The CDR3 loop spans 11 amino acids. Germline CDR1 reads DFQATT; CDR2 reads SNEGSKA (reference sequence). The CDR3 loop reads CSAPEGIVAFF. In nucleotides, the CDR3 is TGCAGTGCTCCGGAGGGCATAGTAGCTTTCTTT.

The chain is built from TRBV5-1 and TRBJ1-4; D unclear. Germline CDR1 reads SGHRS; CDR2 reads YFSETQ. Trimming took off 3 bases at V and 0 bases at J, with 12 bases between the two ends. There are 16 residues in the CDR3. In DNA form, the CDR3 reads TGCGCCAGCAGCTCCCGAGAGTACCCAACTAATGAAAAACTGTTTTTT. Residues: CASSSREYPTNEKLFF.

The gene calls are TRBV27 and TRBJ2-7, with TRBD1 as a possible D gene (5 bases). There are 12 residues in the CDR3. CDR1 and CDR2 (germline): MNHEY, SMNVEV (reference sequence). The V end was cut by 4 bases, the J end by 6 bases, with 10 bases between. The CDR3 DNA reads as TGTGCCAGCAGTTCCGTGGGGCGCGAGCAGTACTTC. Amino acids: CASSSVGREQYF.

The chain joins TRBV18 to TRBJ2-6; a possible D gene is TRBD1 (5 bases). This CDR3 is 15 amino acids long. Trimming removed 3 bases from V and 1 base from J, with 7 bases in between. CDR1 and CDR2 from the germline V gene are KGHSH and LQKENI. CDR3 sequence (DNA): TGTGCCAGCTCACCCCAGGGATCTGGGGCCAACGTCCTGACTTTC. It codes for CASSPQGSGANVLTF.

The chain employs TRBV5-4 and TRBJ1-2; no clear D gene. V shed 0 bases and J shed 5 bases, with 14 bases lying between them. CDR3 length equals 15 residues. Germline CDR1 reads SGHNT; CDR2 reads YYREEE (reference sequence). The CDR3 coding sequence is TGTGCCAGCAGCTTGGGAGAATTGGTAGATTATGGCTACACCTTC. Its translation is CASSLGELVDYGYTF.

V usage is TRBV11-2 and J usage is TRBJ2-1; D possibly corresponds to TRBD1 (5 bases). V dropped 4 bases and J dropped 4 bases, with 14 bases sitting between them. The germline gives CDR1 SGHAT, CDR2 FQNNGV. This CDR3 contains 15 residues. CDR3 in DNA: TGTGCCAGCAGCTATTCAGGGTCTGCGTACAATGAGCAGTTCTTC. The encoded protein is CASSYSGSAYNEQFF.

The chain combines TRBV5-8 with TRBJ2-2; the match to TRBD1 covers 10 bases. The J segment lost 3 bases and the V segment lost 3 bases, leaving 8 bases of the junction unmatched. Per the germline V gene, CDR1 is SGHTS and CDR2 is YDEGEE. The CDR3 has 17 amino acids. CDR3: CASSSRPGQGHTGELFF. CDR3 nucleotide sequence: TGTGCCAGCAGCTCTAGACCGGGACAGGGGCACACCGGGGAGCTGTTTTTT. The variable domain in full, completed from reference TRBV5-8 and TRBJ2-2, reads EAGVTQSPTHLIKTRGQQATLRCSPISGHTSVYWYQQALGLGLQFLLWYDEGEERNRGNFPPRFSGRQFPNYSSELNVNALELEDSALYLCASSSRPGQGHTGELFFGEGSRLTVL.

CDR3 nucleotide sequence: TGCGCCAGCAGCGAGAATACAGGGGGTGAAGCTTTCTTT. Translating gives CASSENTGGEAFF. V usage is TRBV4-1 and J usage is TRBJ1-1, with TRBD1 matching over 8 bases. The junction had 6 bases not matched to a gene; V was cut back by 5 bases and J by 7 bases. Germline V lookup: CDR1 MGHRA, CDR2 YSYEKL. The CDR3 loop spans 13 amino acids.

A remark on this clone: Other DNA variants within this sample encode the same CDR3. The rearrangement joins TRBV9 to TRBJ2-5, with 8 bases that match TRBD2. Trimming removed 2 bases from V and 2 bases from J; junction bases left unmatched: 5. CDR1 is SGDLS, CDR2 YYNGEE, per germline. This CDR3 has 15 residues. This CDR3 reads CASSVAGTSQETQYF. The CDR3 bases are TGTGCCAGCAGCGTCGCCGGGACTAGTCAAGAGACCCAGTACTTC. Full variable domain (outside the CDR3, taken from reference TRBV9 and TRBJ2-5): DSGVTQTPKHLITATGQRVTLRCSPRSGDLSVYWYQQSLDQGLQFLIQYYNGEERAKGNILERFSAQQFPDLHSELNLSSLELGDSALYFCASSVAGTSQETQYFGPGTRLLVL.

As DNA, the CDR3 is TGTGCCAGTACTACCACCGGGACACCTAATCAGCCCCAGCATTTT. Amino acids: CASTTTGTPNQPQHF. The chain uses TRBV2 and TRBJ1-5; TRBD1 might be the D (6 bases). CDR3 length: 15 residues. Per the germline V gene, CDR1 is SNHLY and CDR2 is FYNNEI. Trimming pared 9 bases from V and 4 bases from J, leaving 19 bases between. The whole variable domain, filled in from reference TRBV2 and TRBJ1-5, reads EPEVTQTPSHQVTQMGQEVILRCVPISNHLYFYWYRQILGQKVEFLVSFYNNEISEKSEIFDDQFSVERPDGSNFTLKIRSTKLEDSAMYFCASTTTGTPNQPQHFGDGTRLSIL.

This clone was counted a few times. The V and J genes are TRBV7-8 and TRBJ2-2; D not resolved. Germline-derived CDR1 and CDR2 are SGHVS and FQNEAQ. The germline V and J ends were trimmed by 1 base and 3 bases, with 3 bases remaining between them. CDR3 size: 13 residues. CDR3 sequence: CASSLVDTGELFF. The CDR3 region has the DNA TGTGCCAGCAGCTTAGTGGACACCGGGGAGCTGTTTTTT.

V gene TRBV30 combines with J gene TRBJ1-4; 7 nucleotides match TRBD1. The V and J ends lost 1 base and 5 bases, in that order; junction bases with no gene match: 7. The CDR3 extends over 15 amino acids. CDR1 is GTSNPN, CDR2 SVGIG, per germline (reference sequence). The CDR3 here is CAWSGQGLLNEKLFF. The CDR3 coding sequence is TGTGCCTGGAGTGGACAGGGACTCTTAAATGAAAAACTGTTTTTT. Based on the CDR3 plus reference TRBV30 and TRBJ1-4, the full variable domain is SQTIHQWPATLVQPVGSPLSLECTVEGTSNPNLYWYRQAAGRGLQLLFYSVGIGQISSEVPQNLSASRPQDRQFILSSKKLLLSDSGFYLCAWSGQGLLNEKLFFGSGTQLSVL.

This clone was detected a few times. This chain joins TRBV2 and TRBJ2-6; perhaps TRBD1 as D (5 bases). Per the germline V gene, CDR1 is SNHLY and CDR2 is FYNNEI. V lost 0 bases and J 5 bases, leaving 11 bases between the germline ends. This CDR3 has 16 residues. As DNA, the CDR3 is TGTGCCAGCAGTGAAGCGCAGGGTCTCTGGGCCAACGTCCTGACTTTC. Its translation: CASSEAQGLWANVLTF.

V is TRBV10-3 and J is TRBJ2-3, with 8 bases aligning to TRBD2. This CDR3 is 15 amino acids long. The germline V gene has CDR1 ENHRY and CDR2 SYGVKD. V lost 0 bases to trimming and J lost 4 bases; unmatched junction nucleotides: 3. The CDR3 DNA is TGTGCCATCAGTGAGTCATTAGCGGGGCCAGATACGCAGTATTTT. Translation: CAISESLAGPDTQYF.

As regards this clone: A read error may account for a junction end that differs from germline. The V and J genes are TRBV11-2 and TRBJ1-2; 8 bases are a match to TRBD1. CDR1 and CDR2 from the germline V gene are SGHAT and FQNNGV. The CDR3 extends over 12 amino acids. CDR3 region: CASSPGQGGCTF. CDR3 sequence (DNA): TGTGCCAGCAGCCCCGGACAGGGAGGCTGCACCTTC.

The count of this clone is one. The chain carries TRBV28 and TRBJ1-2, with 7 bases that match TRBD1. In germline, CDR1 is MDHEN, CDR2 SYDVKM. Unmatched junction bases numbered 10, after V lost 3 bases and J lost 6 bases. The length of the CDR3 is 15 residues. The CDR3 loop reads CASSFMTGRFDGYTF. In DNA, the CDR3 is TGTGCCAGCAGTTTTATGACAGGGAGGTTTGATGGCTACACCTTC.

For the CDR3, the DNA is TGTGCCAGCAGCTTATCCGGGACTAGTACTAATGAGCAGTTCTTC. Residues: CASSLSGTSTNEQFF. The V and J genes are TRBV9 and TRBJ2-1; 8 bases are a match to TRBD2. The J segment lost 7 bases and the V segment lost 4 bases, leaving 10 bases of the junction unmatched. Germline CDR1 SGDLS, CDR2 YYNGEE. The CDR3 is 15 amino acids.

This sequence joins TRBV6-1 and TRBJ2-4; perhaps TRBD1 as D (5 bases). There are 16 residues in the CDR3. V was clipped by 3 bases and J by 2 bases, with 14 bases between them. Germline CDR1 MNHNS, CDR2 SASEGT. The CDR3 sequence is CASSEDIFFPKNIQYF. The CDR3 DNA reads TGTGCCAGCAGTGAGGACATATTTTTCCCCAAAAACATTCAGTACTTC.